This is a list of T cell receptor beta chains from one sample in a study of cytomegalovirus exposure and HLA in healthy donors. Profiling relied on immunoSEQ multiplex PCR, and the TCRdb table lists in-frame clones only, not all of them. The sample has over 100,000 clones, around 70% seen once; the top ten hold around 5%. The sequenced sample was PBMCs. These TCRs come from a man aged 25 to 45 in good health and CMV-seropositive. The CDR3 runs from the conserved cysteine through the conserved F or W. Clone size is not always given. Where it is, it says once, few, many or a class for expanded clones.

v_gene | abundance | CDR3aa
TRBV5-1 | once | CASSYRAPNTGELFF
TRBV28 | NA | CASSSPAEGAHIQYF
TRBV7-9 | few | CASSPSPGWAEAFF
TRBV6-5 | NA | CASSSRSYNSPLHF
TRBV18 | NA | CASSPQGQGAGEQYF
TRBV27 | NA | CASSESTGGPFTDTQYF
TRBV9 | NA | CASSERTDPYEQYF
TRBV11-2 | NA | CASRPSGPNSPLHF
TRBV6-1 | NA | CASSRTGGGNQPQHF
TRBV18 | NA | CASSREDQETQYF
TRBV29-1 | NA | CSVEARTGIGTEAFF
TRBV4-2 | medium-sized | CASSQDKRDRGFINEKLFF
TRBV2 | NA | CASIREETSGDTQYF
TRBV12-5 | NA | CASGGETEQYF
TRBV6-5 | once | CASRPGTGIPVF
TRBV6-1 | few | CASSEAGDGPYEQYF
TRBV4-1 | medium-sized | CASSPGLAYNEQFF
TRBV7-2 | NA | CASSPPGATNEKLFF
TRBV9 | NA | CASSPVGTRANTEAFF
TRBV10-1 | few | CASSESQGITEAFF
TRBV19 | NA | CASTSLGQQATSLYGYPF
TRBV27 | NA | CASSLGLPGEAFF
TRBV29-1 | NA | CSVRTGGNYGYPF
TRBV6-5 | few | CASSYSTRLNTEAFF
TRBV5-4 | NA | CASQGYNSPLHF
TRBV19 | NA | CASSPQDSWDYGYTF
TRBV7-9 | NA | CASSLGTDLGEKLFF
TRBV7-2 | NA | CASSTRLETQYF
TRBV18 | NA | CASSLNWGEETQYF
TRBV5-6 | few | CASSFGGNTEAFF
TRBV4-3 | NA | CASSQDREMNTEAFF
TRBV28 | NA | CASISGGGGKIYEQFF
TRBV11-2 | NA | CASSLTTGAYEQYF
TRBV5-1 | NA | CASSLGPEGAEEQYF
TRBV12-5 | NA | CASGFEGGYGYTF
TRBV19 | NA | CASNIGRANYGYTF
TRBV5-1 | NA | CASSLSGNSNQPQHF
TRBV19 | NA | CASTIGEGRAGYTF
TRBV10-2 | NA | CASSDSGYGYTF
TRBV30 | once | CAWSGYRQSSYNEQFF
TRBV11-3 | NA | CASSLRSGGFTGELFF
TRBV5-1 | NA | CASSSTGTGGPEQYF
TRBV21-1 | few | CASSKTPPWPKEQYF
TRBV19 | NA | CASSPLAQPETQYF
TRBV16 | NA | CASSQSRTGGDSPLHF
TRBV19 | NA | CASSMTGAYTEAFF
TRBV7-9 | NA | CASSLMAEGGYTF
TRBV5-1 | NA | CASSGWTGGYEQYF
TRBV6-5 | NA | CASSYSREGYEQYF
TRBV4-3 | NA | CASSPGRGFYNEQFF
TRBV28 | NA | CATRRTGGAEQYF
TRBV19 | NA | CASLYYTEAFF
TRBV2 | once | CASSDGTTYEQYF